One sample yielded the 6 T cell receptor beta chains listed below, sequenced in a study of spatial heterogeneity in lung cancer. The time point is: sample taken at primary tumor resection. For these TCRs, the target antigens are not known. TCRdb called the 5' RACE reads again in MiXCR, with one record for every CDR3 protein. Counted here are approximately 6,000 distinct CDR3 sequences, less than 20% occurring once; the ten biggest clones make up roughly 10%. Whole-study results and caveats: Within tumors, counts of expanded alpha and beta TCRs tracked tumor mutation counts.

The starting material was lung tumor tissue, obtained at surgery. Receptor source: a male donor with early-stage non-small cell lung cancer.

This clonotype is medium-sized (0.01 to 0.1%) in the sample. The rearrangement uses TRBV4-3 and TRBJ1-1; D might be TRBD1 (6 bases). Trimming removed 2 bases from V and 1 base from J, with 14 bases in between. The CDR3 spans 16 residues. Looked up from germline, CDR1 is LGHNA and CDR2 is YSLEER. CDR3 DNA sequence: TGCGCCAGCAGCCAATTAAGTAGGGACAAGAACACTGAAGCTTTCTTT. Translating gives CASSQLSRDKNTEAFF.

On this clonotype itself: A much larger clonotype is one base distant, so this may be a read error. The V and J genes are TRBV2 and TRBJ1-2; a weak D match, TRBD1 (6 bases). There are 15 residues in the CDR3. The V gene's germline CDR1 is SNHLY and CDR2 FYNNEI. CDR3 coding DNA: TGTACCAGCACCTCGGAGGGGGGTTATGACTATGGCTACACCTTC. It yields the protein CTSTSEGGYDYGYTF.

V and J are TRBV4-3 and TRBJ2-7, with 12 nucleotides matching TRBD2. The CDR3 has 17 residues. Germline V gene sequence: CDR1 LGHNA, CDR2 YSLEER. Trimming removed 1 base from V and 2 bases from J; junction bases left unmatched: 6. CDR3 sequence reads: CASSQGLAGGTTYEQYF. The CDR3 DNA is TGCGCCAGCAGCCAAGGGCTAGCGGGAGGGACAACCTACGAGCAGTACTTC.

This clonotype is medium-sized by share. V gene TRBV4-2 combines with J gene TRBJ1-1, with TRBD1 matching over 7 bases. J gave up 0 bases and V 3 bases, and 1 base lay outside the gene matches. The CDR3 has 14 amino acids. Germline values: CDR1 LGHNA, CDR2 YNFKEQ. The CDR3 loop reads CASSQGQLNTEAFF. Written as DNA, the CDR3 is TGTGCCAGCAGCCAGGGACAGCTGAACACTGAAGCTTTCTTT.

The CDR3 loop reads CASSLFAGVTDTQYF. The CDR3 nucleotides read TGTGCCAGCAGTTTATTTGCGGGAGTCACAGATACGCAGTATTTT. The chain recombines TRBV27 with TRBJ2-3, with TRBD2 matching 7 bases. The V gene's germline CDR1 is MNHEY and CDR2 SMNVEV (reference sequence). The CDR3 consists of 15 residues. Trimming removed 1 base from V and 2 bases from J; junction bases left unmatched: 3.

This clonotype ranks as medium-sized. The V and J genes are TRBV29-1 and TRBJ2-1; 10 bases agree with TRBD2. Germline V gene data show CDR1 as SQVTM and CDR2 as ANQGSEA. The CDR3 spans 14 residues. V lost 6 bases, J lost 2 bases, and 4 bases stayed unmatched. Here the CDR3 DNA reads TGCAGCGTGAAGCGGGAGGGCCCCTACAATGAGCAGTTCTTC. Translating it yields CSVKREGPYNEQFF.